This T cell receptor beta chain comes out of a study of cytomegalovirus exposure and HLA in healthy donors. The donors, nominally healthy at sampling, likely had unrecorded immune exposures. Study-level findings and limits: Using a false discovery rate of 0.05, a later analysis showed that roughly 16,000 TCR beta sequences were associated with HLA alleles. Earlier results showed most TCR beta V segments being productive about 87% or about 30% of the time. With later analysis, a missense DCLRE1C variant became linked to TCR beta V- and J-gene trimming.

The germline V gene has CDR1 SGHNT and CDR2 YYREEE (reference sequence). This CDR3 has 13 amino acids. Trimming removed 5 bases from V and 4 bases from J, with 12 bases in between. The PCR employed 60 Vbeta primers together with 13 Jbeta primers. Assay used: immunoSEQ multiplex PCR; TCRdb lists only in-frame clones, some missing. The table shows 240,000 or so clones, with around 76% occurring only once. Turning to this clone: No antigen is known for it.

Specimen: PBMCs. The chain carries TRBV5-4 and TRBJ2-5; possibly TRBD2 for D (6 bases). The sequence came from a woman in her thirties or forties in good health and CMV-seropositive. The CDR3 region has the DNA TGTGCCAGCAGTTACCCGGAGGGAGAGACCCAGTACTTC. It specifies CASSYPEGETQYF.